The rows below give T cell receptor beta chains drawn from one sample of a study of cytomegalovirus exposure and HLA in healthy donors. The repertoire was sequenced with immunoSEQ multiplex PCR; TCRdb's copy has only in-frame clones and lacks some. Of 100,000 to 150,000 clones listed, roughly 80% are singletons. The sequenced material came from PBMCs. The receptors originated from a man between 45 and 60 years old in good health and CMV-seropositive. The CDR3 runs from the conserved cysteine through the conserved F or W.

CDR3aa: CASSLAIDRGQETQYF
v_gene: TRBV5-1
j_gene: TRBJ2-5

CDR3aa: CSVPRGRDNNEQFF
v_gene: TRBV29-1
j_gene: TRBJ2-1

CDR3aa: CASSLAPGGSYEQYF
v_gene: TRBV11-2
j_gene: TRBJ2-7

CDR3aa: CAWLTGGTNYGYTF
v_gene: TRBV30
j_gene: TRBJ1-2

CDR3aa: CASSLSGWTGDYEQYF
v_gene: TRBV4-2
j_gene: TRBJ2-7

CDR3aa: CASSLLLAIPYEQYF
v_gene: TRBV7-2
j_gene: TRBJ2-7

CDR3aa: CASSQGQPLTEAFF
v_gene: TRBV7-6
j_gene: TRBJ1-1

CDR3aa: CASSWKGADYGYTF
v_gene: TRBV5-4
j_gene: TRBJ1-2

CDR3aa: CASSQWRNTGELFF
v_gene: TRBV6-1
j_gene: TRBJ2-2

CDR3aa: CASSSGVGNTEAFF
v_gene: TRBV6-6
j_gene: TRBJ1-1

CDR3aa: CASSQSSNQPQHF
v_gene: TRBV18
j_gene: TRBJ1-5

CDR3aa: CASSLGTGRATEAFF
v_gene: TRBV28
j_gene: TRBJ1-1

CDR3aa: CASSFGSSGVSTDTQYF
v_gene: TRBV5-4
j_gene: TRBJ2-3

CDR3aa: CAISESVTIFSYEQYF
v_gene: TRBV10-3
j_gene: TRBJ2-7

CDR3aa: CASSGGGSGDTQYF
v_gene: TRBV6-1
j_gene: TRBJ2-3

CDR3aa: CAISPGTGNTEAFF
v_gene: TRBV10-3
j_gene: TRBJ1-1

CDR3aa: CASSRDTAYGYTF
v_gene: TRBV7-9
j_gene: TRBJ1-2

CDR3aa: CASSLRGQETQYF
v_gene: TRBV13
j_gene: TRBJ2-5

CDR3aa: CASSIREANEKLFF
v_gene: TRBV5-1
j_gene: TRBJ1-4

CDR3aa: CSALGQGAYEQYF
v_gene: TRBV29-1
j_gene: TRBJ2-7

CDR3aa: CASSLRLAGGADTQYF
v_gene: TRBV7-2
j_gene: TRBJ2-3

CDR3aa: CASRARGEVYGYTF
v_gene: TRBV2
j_gene: TRBJ1-2

CDR3aa: CAWSRKGLAGGPQFF
v_gene: TRBV30
j_gene: TRBJ2-1

CDR3aa: CASRSLGTGTDEQYF
v_gene: TRBV27
j_gene: TRBJ2-7

CDR3aa: CASSYSGGRSSYEQYF
v_gene: TRBV6-5
j_gene: TRBJ2-7

CDR3aa: CAIRGVSGSNSSYNEQFF
v_gene: TRBV10-3
j_gene: TRBJ2-1

CDR3aa: CASGGGDSLSYEQYF
v_gene: TRBV6-5
j_gene: TRBJ2-7

CDR3aa: CATEKNTGTTAFF
v_gene: TRBV7-2
j_gene: TRBJ1-1

CDR3aa: CAIRRKDRGSNSSYEQYF
v_gene: TRBV10-3
j_gene: TRBJ2-7

CDR3aa: CASSQPGQGSREQYF
v_gene: TRBV4-1
j_gene: TRBJ2-7

CDR3aa: CASSQVGAAGGPPGANVLTF
v_gene: TRBV4-1
j_gene: TRBJ2-6

CDR3aa: CAWRGQVPSGANVLTF
v_gene: TRBV30
j_gene: TRBJ2-6

CDR3aa: CASGFPDRPNYGYTF
v_gene: TRBV12-5
j_gene: TRBJ1-2

CDR3aa: CASSRLLRGRRPTEAFF
v_gene: TRBV7-9
j_gene: TRBJ1-1

CDR3aa: CASSPADRVIGNEQFF
v_gene: TRBV19
j_gene: TRBJ2-1

CDR3aa: CATSIRQGGETQYF
v_gene: TRBV15
j_gene: TRBJ2-5

CDR3aa: CASSSPQTSGSAETQYF
v_gene: TRBV7-9
j_gene: TRBJ2-5

CDR3aa: CASRLIYEQYF
v_gene: TRBV6-5
j_gene: TRBJ2-7

CDR3aa: CASSWERGQETQYF
v_gene: TRBV5-5
j_gene: TRBJ2-5

CDR3aa: CASSPQGAENSPLHF
v_gene: TRBV7-2
j_gene: TRBJ1-6

CDR3aa: CASSPGTGNNYGYTF
v_gene: TRBV4-2
j_gene: TRBJ1-2

CDR3aa: CASSPGIDRVFGEQYF
v_gene: TRBV19
j_gene: TRBJ2-7

CDR3aa: CASSVRTGIATEAFF
v_gene: TRBV6-5
j_gene: TRBJ1-1

CDR3aa: CASSQAPQASSYNSPLHF
v_gene: TRBV14
j_gene: TRBJ1-6

CDR3aa: CAWIRGDPYEQYF
v_gene: TRBV30
j_gene: TRBJ2-7

CDR3aa: CASSSQGARTEAFF
v_gene: TRBV7-2
j_gene: TRBJ1-1

CDR3aa: CASSSGDRVGTEAFF
v_gene: TRBV5-4
j_gene: TRBJ1-1

CDR3aa: CASSQYGNYEQYF
v_gene: TRBV14
j_gene: TRBJ2-7

CDR3aa: CASSWRSGRYGYTF
v_gene: TRBV28
j_gene: TRBJ1-2

CDR3aa: CAWSAQGAYSPLHF
v_gene: TRBV30
j_gene: TRBJ1-6

CDR3aa: CASSLEGLGGFETQYF
v_gene: TRBV7-2
j_gene: TRBJ2-5

CDR3aa: CASSQGHLGGRTNEQFF
v_gene: TRBV4-3
j_gene: TRBJ2-1

CDR3aa: CASSPTRTGKILAFF
v_gene: TRBV14
j_gene: TRBJ1-1

CDR3aa: CASSLVGLGRLFF
v_gene: TRBV11-2
j_gene: TRBJ1-4

CDR3aa: CASSLERGGTQYF
v_gene: TRBV7-6
j_gene: TRBJ2-5

CDR3aa: CAWSVHGNQPQHF
v_gene: TRBV30
j_gene: TRBJ1-5

CDR3aa: CACSLSRTELFF
v_gene: TRBV28
j_gene: TRBJ1-4

CDR3aa: CSVGDSPSSYEQYF
v_gene: TRBV29-1
j_gene: TRBJ2-7

CDR3aa: CASSLEGQGRQPQHF
v_gene: TRBV5-8
j_gene: TRBJ1-5